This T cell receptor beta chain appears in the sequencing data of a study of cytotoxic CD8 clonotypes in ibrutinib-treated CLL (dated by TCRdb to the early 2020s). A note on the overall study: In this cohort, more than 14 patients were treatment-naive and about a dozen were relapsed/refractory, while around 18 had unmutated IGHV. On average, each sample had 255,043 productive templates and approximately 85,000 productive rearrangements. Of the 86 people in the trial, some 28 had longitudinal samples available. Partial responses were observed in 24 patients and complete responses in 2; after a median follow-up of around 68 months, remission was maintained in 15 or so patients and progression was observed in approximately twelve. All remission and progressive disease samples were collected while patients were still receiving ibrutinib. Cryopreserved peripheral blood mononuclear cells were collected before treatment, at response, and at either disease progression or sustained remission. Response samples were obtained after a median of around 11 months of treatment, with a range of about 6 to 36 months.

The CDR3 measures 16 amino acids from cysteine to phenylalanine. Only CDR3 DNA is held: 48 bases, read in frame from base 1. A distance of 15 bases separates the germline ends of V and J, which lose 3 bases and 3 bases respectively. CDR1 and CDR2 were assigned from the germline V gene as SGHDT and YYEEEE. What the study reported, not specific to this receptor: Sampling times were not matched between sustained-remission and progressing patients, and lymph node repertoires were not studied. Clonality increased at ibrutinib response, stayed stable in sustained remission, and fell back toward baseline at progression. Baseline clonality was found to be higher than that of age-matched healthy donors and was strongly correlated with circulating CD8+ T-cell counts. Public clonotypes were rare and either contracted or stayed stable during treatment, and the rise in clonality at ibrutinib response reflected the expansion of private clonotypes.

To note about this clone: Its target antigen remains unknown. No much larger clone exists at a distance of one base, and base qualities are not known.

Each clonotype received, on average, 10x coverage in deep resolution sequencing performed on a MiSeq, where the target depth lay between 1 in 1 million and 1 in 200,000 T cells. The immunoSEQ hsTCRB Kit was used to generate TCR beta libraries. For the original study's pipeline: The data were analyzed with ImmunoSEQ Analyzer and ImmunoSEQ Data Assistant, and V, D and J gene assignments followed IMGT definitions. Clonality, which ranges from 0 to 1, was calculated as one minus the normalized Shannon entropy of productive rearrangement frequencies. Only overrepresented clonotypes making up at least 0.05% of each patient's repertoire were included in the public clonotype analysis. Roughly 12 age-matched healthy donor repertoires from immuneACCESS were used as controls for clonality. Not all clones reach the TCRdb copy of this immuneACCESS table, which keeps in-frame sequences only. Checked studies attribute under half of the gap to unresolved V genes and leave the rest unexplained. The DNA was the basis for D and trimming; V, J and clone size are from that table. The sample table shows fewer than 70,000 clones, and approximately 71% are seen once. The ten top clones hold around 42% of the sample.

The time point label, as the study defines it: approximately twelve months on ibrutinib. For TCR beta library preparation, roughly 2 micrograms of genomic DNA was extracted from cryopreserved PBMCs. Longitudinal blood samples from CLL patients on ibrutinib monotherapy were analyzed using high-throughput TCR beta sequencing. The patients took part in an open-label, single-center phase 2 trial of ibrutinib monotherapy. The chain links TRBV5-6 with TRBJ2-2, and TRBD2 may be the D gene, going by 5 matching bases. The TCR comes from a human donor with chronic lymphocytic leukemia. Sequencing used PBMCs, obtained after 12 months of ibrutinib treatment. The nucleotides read TGTGCCAGCAGCTCCCTAGCCGTCCGGGACACCGGGGAGCTGTTTTTT. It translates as CASSSLAVRDTGELFF.